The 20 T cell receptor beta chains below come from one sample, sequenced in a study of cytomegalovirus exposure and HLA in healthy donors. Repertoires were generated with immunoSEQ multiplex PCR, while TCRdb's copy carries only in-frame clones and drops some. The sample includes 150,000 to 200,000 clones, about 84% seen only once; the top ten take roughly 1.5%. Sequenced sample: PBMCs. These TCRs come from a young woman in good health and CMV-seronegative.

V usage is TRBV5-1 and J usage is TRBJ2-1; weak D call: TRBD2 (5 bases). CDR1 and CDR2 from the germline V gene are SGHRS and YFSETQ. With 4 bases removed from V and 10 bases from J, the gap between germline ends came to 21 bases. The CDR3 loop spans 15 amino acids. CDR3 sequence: CASSPYGGLQREQFF. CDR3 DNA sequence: TGCGCCAGCAGCCCCTATGGTGGACTTCAAAGGGAGCAGTTCTTC.

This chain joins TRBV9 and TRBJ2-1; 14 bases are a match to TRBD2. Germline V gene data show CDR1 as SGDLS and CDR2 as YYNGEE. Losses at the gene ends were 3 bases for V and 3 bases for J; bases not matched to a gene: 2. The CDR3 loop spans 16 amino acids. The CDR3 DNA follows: TGTGCCAGCAGCGCAGGACTAGCGGGGGGCTACAATGAGCAGTTCTTC. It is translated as CASSAGLAGGYNEQFF.

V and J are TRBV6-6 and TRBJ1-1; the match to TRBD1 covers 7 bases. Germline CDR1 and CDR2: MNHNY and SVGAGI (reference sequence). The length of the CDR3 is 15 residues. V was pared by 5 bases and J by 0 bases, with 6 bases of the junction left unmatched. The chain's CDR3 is CASSPRDSMNTEAFF. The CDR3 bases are TGTGCCAGCAGTCCGAGGGACAGCATGAACACTGAAGCTTTCTTT.

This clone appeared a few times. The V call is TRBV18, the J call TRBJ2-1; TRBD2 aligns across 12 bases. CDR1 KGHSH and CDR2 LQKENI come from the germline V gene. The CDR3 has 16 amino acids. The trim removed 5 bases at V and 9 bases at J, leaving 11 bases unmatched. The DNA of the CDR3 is TGTGCCAGCTCAGACCTCCTAGCGGGGGGGCCAAGTGAGCAGTTCTTC. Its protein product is CASSDLLAGGPSEQFF. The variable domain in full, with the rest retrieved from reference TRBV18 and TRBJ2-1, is NAGVMQNPRHLVRRRGQEARLRCSPMKGHSHVYWYRQLPEEGLKFMVYLQKENIIDESGMPKERFSAEFPKEGPSILRIQQVVRGDSAAYFCASSDLLAGGPSEQFFGPGTRLTVL.

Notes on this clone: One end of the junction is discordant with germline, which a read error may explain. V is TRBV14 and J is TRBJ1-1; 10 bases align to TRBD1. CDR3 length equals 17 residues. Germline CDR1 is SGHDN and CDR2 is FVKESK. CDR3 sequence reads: CASSKETGGRTPPRAFF. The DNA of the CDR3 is TGTGCCAGCAGCAAAGAGACAGGGGGCCGCACTCCACCCAGGGCTTTCTTT.

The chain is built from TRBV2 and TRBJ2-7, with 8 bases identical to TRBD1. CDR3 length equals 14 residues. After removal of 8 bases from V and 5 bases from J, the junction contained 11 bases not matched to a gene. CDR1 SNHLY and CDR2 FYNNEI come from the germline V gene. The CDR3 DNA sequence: TGTGCCAGCTCTATGGACAGGGTCATCCACGAGCAGTACTTC. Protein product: CASSMDRVIHEQYF.

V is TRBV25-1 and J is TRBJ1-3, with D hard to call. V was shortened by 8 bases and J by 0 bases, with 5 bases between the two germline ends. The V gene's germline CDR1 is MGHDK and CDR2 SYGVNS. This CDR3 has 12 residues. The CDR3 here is CASHSSGNTIYF. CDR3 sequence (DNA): TGTGCCAGCCATTCCTCTGGAAACACCATATATTTT.

CDR3 protein: CASSIAPWTGDNSPLHF. CDR3 DNA sequence: TGTGCCAGTAGTATAGCCCCCTGGACAGGGGACAATTCACCCCTCCACTTT. This chain joins TRBV19 and TRBJ1-6, with 9 positions matching TRBD1. The germline CDR1 and CDR2 sequences are LNHDA and SQIVND (reference sequence). After removal of 1 base from V and 7 bases from J, the junction contained 8 bases not matched to a gene. This CDR3 has 17 residues.

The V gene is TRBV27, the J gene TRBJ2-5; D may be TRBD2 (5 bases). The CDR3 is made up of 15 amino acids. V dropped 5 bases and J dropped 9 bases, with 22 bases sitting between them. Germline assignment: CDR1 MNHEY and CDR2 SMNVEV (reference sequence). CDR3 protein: CASSALGHPGRPQYF. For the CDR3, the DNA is TGTGCCAGCAGTGCACTAGGGCATCCTGGGAGACCCCAGTACTTC.

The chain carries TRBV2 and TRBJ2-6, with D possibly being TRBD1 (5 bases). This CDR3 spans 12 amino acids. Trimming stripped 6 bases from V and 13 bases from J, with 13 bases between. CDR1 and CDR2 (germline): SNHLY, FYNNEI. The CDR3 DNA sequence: TGTGCCAGCAGCCGCTCCGACAGTGTCCTGACTTTC. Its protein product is CASSRSDSVLTF.

CDR3 DNA sequence: TGTGCCAGCAGTGCCCCGGGACAGGCAAGCACAGATACGCAGTATTTT. Residues: CASSAPGQASTDTQYF. The chain links TRBV9 to TRBJ2-3, with 8 bases fitting TRBD1. Looked up from germline, CDR1 is SGDLS and CDR2 is YYNGEE. The CDR3 is made up of 16 amino acids. V shed 5 bases, J shed 0 bases, and the junction held 8 bases outside the gene matches. Full variable domain (outside the CDR3, taken from reference TRBV9 and TRBJ2-3): DSGVTQTPKHLITATGQRVTLRCSPRSGDLSVYWYQQSLDQGLQFLIQYYNGEERAKGNILERFSAQQFPDLHSELNLSSLELGDSALYFCASSAPGQASTDTQYFGPGTRLTVL.

The CDR3 spells CASGRGRIYEQYF. CDR3 coding DNA: TGCGCCAGCGGAAGGGGAAGAATCTACGAGCAGTACTTC. The chain links TRBV5-1 to TRBJ2-7, with D tentatively TRBD1 (5 bases). Germline CDR1 reads SGHRS; CDR2 reads YFSETQ. V was cut by 7 bases and J by 3 bases, with 14 bases left in between. This CDR3 is built from 13 residues.

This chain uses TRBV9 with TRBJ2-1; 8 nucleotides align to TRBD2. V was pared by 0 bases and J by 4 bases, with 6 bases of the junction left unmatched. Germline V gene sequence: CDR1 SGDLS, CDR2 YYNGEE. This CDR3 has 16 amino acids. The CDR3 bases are TGTGCCAGCAGCGTAGTCGGAATAGCGGGGTACAATGAGCAGTTCTTC. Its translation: CASSVVGIAGYNEQFF. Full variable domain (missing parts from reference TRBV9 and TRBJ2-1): DSGVTQTPKHLITATGQRVTLRCSPRSGDLSVYWYQQSLDQGLQFLIQYYNGEERAKGNILERFSAQQFPDLHSELNLSSLELGDSALYFCASSVVGIAGYNEQFFGPGTRLTVL.

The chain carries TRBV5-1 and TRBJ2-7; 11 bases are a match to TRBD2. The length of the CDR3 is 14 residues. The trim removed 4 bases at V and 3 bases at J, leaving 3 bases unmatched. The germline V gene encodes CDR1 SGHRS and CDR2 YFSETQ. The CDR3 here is CASSGGTSGYEQYF. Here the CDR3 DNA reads TGCGCCAGCAGCGGCGGGACTAGCGGCTACGAGCAGTACTTC.

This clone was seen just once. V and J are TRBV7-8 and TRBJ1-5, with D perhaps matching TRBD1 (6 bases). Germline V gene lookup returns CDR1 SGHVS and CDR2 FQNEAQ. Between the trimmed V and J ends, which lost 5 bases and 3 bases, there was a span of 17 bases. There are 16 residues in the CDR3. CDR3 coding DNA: TGTGCCAGCAGCCCGGTGCGGGGGCGTCCCAATCAGCCCCAGCATTTT. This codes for CASSPVRGRPNQPQHF.

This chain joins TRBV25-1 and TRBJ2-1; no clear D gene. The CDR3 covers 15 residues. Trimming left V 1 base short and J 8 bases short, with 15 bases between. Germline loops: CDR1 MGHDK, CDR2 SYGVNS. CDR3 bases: TGTGCCAGCAGTGAATCTCGGTTCCGAGTCGATGAGCAGTTCTTC. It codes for CASSESRFRVDEQFF.

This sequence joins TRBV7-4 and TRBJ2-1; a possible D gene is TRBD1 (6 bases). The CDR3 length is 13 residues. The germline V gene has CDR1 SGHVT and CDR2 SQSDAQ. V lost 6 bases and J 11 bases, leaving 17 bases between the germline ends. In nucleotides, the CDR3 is TGTGCCAGCAGTGACCACAGGGAATATAAGCAGTTCTTC. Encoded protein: CASSDHREYKQFF.

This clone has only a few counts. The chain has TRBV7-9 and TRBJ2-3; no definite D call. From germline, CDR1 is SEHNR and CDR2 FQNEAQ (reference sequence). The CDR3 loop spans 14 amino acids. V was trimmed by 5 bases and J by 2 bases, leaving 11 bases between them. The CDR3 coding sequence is TGTGCCAGCAGCACCCGCTCACTCACAGATACGCAGTATTTT. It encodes CASSTRSLTDTQYF.

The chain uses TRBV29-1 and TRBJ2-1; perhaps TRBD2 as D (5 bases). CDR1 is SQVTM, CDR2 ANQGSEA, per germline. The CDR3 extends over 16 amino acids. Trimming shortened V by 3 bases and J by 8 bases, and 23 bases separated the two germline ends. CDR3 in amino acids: CSVELLTSSLNDEQFF. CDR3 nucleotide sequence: TGCAGCGTTGAGCTACTAACTAGTTCCCTCAATGATGAGCAGTTCTTC.

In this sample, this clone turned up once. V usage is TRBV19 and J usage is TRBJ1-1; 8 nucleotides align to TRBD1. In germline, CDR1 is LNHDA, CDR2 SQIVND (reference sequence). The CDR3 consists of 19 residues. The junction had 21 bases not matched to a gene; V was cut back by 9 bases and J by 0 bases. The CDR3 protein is CARSTRGQGVHLMNTEAFF. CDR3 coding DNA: TGTGCCAGATCGACCAGGGGGCAGGGCGTCCACCTCATGAACACTGAAGCTTTCTTT.